The 6 T cell receptor beta chains below all came from one sample that was sequenced in a study of cytomegalovirus exposure and HLA in healthy donors. The PCR had 60 Vbeta and 13 Jbeta primers. TCRdb's copy holds only in-frame clones and misses some; the assay was immunoSEQ multiplex PCR. The repertoire holds roughly 100,000 clones, with around 85% as singletons. Sequencing was performed on PBMCs. The receptors shown here come from a man between 60 and 75 years old in good health and CMV-seronegative.

This rearrangement joins TRBV19 to TRBJ1-2, with D possibly TRBD1 on 6 matching bases. The CDR3 is 14 residues long. Germline CDR1 LNHDA, CDR2 SQIVND (reference sequence). Trimming removed 1 base from V and 5 bases from J, with 11 bases in between. CDR3 DNA sequence: TGTGCCAGTAGTATAGCAGGGGCCGGATATGGCTACACCTTC. It is translated as CASSIAGAGYGYTF.

V usage is TRBV11-2 and J usage is TRBJ2-7; perhaps TRBD2 as D (5 bases). Germline loops: CDR1 SGHAT, CDR2 FQNNGV. There are 17 residues in the CDR3. V lost 1 base and J lost 3, with 19 bases in between. The CDR3 DNA is TGTGCCAGCAGCTTAGGAACAGCTATCGGGAAAATCTACGAGCAGTACTTC. Encoded protein: CASSLGTAIGKIYEQYF.

CDR3 sequence (DNA): TGTGCCAGCAGCTCCTTCCGCGGGGGCCGGCAGAGGGAGCTGTTTTTT. Its translation: CASSSFRGGRQRELFF. The V gene is TRBV14, the J gene TRBJ2-2; TRBD2 is a possible D gene (7 bases). This CDR3 contains 16 residues. CDR1 SGHDN and CDR2 FVKESK come from the germline V gene. The V gene lost 5 bases and the J gene lost 9 bases, with 22 bases spanning the gap.

In its sample, this clone was seen a few times. The chain uses TRBV6-1 and TRBJ2-5; TRBD1 matches at 9 bases. This CDR3 is 14 amino acids long. The V gene's germline CDR1 is MNHNS and CDR2 SASEGT. The V segment lost 6 bases and the J segment 4 bases; nucleotides outside the gene matches: 6. The CDR3 loop reads CASSDPDRGETQYF. For the CDR3, the DNA is TGTGCCAGCAGCGATCCGGACAGGGGAGAGACCCAGTACTTC.

The chain links TRBV9 to TRBJ2-2; no reliable D call. Trimming cost V 2 bases and J 4 bases, with 9 bases left between them. The CDR3 covers 14 residues. Germline values: CDR1 SGDLS, CDR2 YYNGEE. The CDR3 coding sequence is TGTGCCAGCAGCGTTTTAGAGATCACCGGGGAGCTGTTTTTT. It yields the protein CASSVLEITGELFF.

The V gene is TRBV5-6, the J gene TRBJ1-2; 9 bases match TRBD1. The trim removed 5 bases at V and 4 bases at J, leaving 6 bases unmatched. The CDR3 consists of 14 residues. Germline V gene lookup returns CDR1 SGHDT and CDR2 YYEEEE. The DNA for the CDR3 is TGTGCCAGCAGACAGGGGGCAGATCTCTATGGCTACACCTTC. It translates to CASRQGADLYGYTF. Drawing the rest from reference TRBV5-6 and TRBJ1-2, the complete variable domain is DAGVTQSPTHLIKTRGQQVTLRCSPKSGHDTVSWYQQALGQGPQFIFQYYEEEERQRGNFPDRFSGHQFPNYSSELNVNALLLGDSALYLCASRQGADLYGYTFGSGTRLTVV.